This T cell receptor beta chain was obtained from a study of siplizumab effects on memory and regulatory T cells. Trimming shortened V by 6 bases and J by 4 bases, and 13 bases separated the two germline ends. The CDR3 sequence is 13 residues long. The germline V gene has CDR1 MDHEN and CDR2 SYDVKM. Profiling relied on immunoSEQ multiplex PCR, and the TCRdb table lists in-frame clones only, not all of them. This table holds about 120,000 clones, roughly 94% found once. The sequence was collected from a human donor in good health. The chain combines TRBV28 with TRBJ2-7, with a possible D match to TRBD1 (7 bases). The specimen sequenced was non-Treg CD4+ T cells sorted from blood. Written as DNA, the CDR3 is TGTGCCAGCAGCTACAGGGGAGGATACGAGCAGTACTTC. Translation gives CASSYRGGYEQYF.